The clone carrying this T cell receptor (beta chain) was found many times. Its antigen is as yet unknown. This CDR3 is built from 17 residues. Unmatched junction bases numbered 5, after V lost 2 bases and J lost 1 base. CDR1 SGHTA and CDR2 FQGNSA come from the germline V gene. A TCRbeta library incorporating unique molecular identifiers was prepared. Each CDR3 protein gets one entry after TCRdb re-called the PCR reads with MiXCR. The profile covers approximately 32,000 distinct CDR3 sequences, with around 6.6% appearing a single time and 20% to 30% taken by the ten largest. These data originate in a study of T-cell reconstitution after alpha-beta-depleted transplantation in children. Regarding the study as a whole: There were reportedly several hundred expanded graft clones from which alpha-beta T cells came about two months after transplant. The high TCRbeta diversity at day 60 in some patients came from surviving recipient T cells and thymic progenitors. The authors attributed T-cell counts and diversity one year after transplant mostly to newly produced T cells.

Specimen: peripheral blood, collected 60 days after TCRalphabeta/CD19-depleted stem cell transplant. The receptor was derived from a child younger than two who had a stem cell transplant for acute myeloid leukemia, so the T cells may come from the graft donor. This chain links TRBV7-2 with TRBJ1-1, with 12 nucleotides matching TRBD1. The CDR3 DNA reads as TGTGCCAGCAGCTTAAGGTGGGACAGGGGGCCGAACACTGAAGCTTTCTTT. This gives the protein CASSLRWDRGPNTEAFF.